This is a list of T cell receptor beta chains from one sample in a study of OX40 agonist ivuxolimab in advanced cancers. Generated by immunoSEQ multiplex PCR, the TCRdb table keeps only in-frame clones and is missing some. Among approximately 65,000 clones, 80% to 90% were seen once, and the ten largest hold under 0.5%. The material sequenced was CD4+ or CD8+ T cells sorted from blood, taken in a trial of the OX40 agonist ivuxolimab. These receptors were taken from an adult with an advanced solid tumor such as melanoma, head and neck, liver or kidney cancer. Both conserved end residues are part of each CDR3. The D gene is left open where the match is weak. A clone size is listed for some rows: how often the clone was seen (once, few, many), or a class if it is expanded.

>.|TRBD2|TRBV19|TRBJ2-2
TGTGCCAGTAGTATAGGACTAGCTAACACCGGGGAGCTGTTTTTT
CASSIGLANTGELFF
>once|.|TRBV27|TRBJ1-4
TGTGCCAGCAGTTTATATCCGACTCCTAATGAAAAACTGTTTTTT
CASSLYPTPNEKLFF
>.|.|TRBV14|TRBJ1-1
TGTGCCAGCAGCCATCGGGGGCTTGGCACTGAAGCTTTCTTT
CASSHRGLGTEAFF
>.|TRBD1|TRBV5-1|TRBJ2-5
TGCGCCAGCAGCATACCCGGGACAGGACAAGAGACCCAGTACTTC
CASSIPGTGQETQYF
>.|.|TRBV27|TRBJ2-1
TGTGCCAGCCGCGAGAGGGTGTACAATGAGCAGTTCTTC
CASRERVYNEQFF
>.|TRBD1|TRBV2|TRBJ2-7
TGTGCCAGCAGTGAGTTGACAGGGGGATACGAGCAGTACTTC
CASSELTGGYEQYF
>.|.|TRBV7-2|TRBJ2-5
TGTGCCAGCAGGCCCCTTCTAGCTAGCAGGGAGACCCAGTACTTC
CASRPLLASRETQYF
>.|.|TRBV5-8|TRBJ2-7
TGTGCCAGCAGCCAAGGTACTCCGGGACGGAGCTCCTACGAGCAGTACTTC
CASSQGTPGRSSYEQYF
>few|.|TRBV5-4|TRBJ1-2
TGTGCCAGCAGCTTGGGCGGACAGTCCCTATCGAGCTACACCTTC
CASSLGGQSLSSYTF
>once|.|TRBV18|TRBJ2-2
TGTGCCAGCTCACCAAAGGGATACACCGGGGAGCTGTTTTTT
CASSPKGYTGELFF
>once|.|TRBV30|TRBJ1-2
TGTGCCTGGAGTACAGGGTCTCCTGGCTACACCTTC
CAWSTGSPGYTF
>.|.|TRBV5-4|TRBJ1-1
TGTGCCAGCAGGCCCCGGGGGCTGGGCACTGAAGCTTTCTTT
CASRPRGLGTEAFF
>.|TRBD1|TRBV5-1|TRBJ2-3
TGCGCCAGCAGCTTGGGCCCAGGGACAGGGGGCGATACGCAGTATTTT
CASSLGPGTGGDTQYF
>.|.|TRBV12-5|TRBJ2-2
TGTGCTAGTGGCACAGGTCGGGAGCTGTTTTTT
CASGTGRELFF
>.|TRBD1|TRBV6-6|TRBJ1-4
TGTGCCAGCAGTACTGGGACAGGCCTGGCTAATGAAAAACTGTTTTTT
CASSTGTGLANEKLFF
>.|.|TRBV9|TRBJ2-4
TGTGCCAGCAGCGTAAGGGACGACATTCAGTACTTC
CASSVRDDIQYF
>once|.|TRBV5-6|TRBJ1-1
TGTGCCAGCAGCTTGGCCACCGGAAAAGCTGAAGCTTTCTTT
CASSLATGKAEAFF
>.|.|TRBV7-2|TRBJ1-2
TGTGCCAGCAGCTTAGTGGGGCAGGGGGGCTACACCTTC
CASSLVGQGGYTF
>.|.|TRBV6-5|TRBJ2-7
TGTGCCAGCAGTTACTCCAGGGGATTCTACGAGCAGTACTTC
CASSYSRGFYEQYF
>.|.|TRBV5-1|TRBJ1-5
TGCGCCAGCAGACCGAAAGGCAATCTGGGCACAGATCAGCCCCAGCATTTT
CASRPKGNLGTDQPQHF
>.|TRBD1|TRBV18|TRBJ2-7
TGTGCCAGCGGGACAGGGGGCTACGAGCAGTACTTC
CASGTGGYEQYF
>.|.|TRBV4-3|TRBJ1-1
TGCGCCAGCAGCCGAACTCCCAACATGAACACTGAAGCTTTCTTT
CASSRTPNMNTEAFF
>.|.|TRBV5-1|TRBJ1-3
TGCGCCAGCAGCTTCCAGAGCGAAGGACAGTTCTCTGGAAACACCATATATTTT
CASSFQSEGQFSGNTIYF
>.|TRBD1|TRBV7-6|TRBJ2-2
TGTGCCAGCAGCTTAGGTCTCAGGGGGCGTACCGGGGAGCTGTTTTTT
CASSLGLRGRTGELFF
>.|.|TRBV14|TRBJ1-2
TGTGCCAGCAGCCAAGTCTCAGGGACTAGTGGCTACACCTTC
CASSQVSGTSGYTF
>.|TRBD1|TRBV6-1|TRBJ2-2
TGTGCCAGTACGTTACAGGGGTTCAACACCGGGGAGCTGTTTTTT
CASTLQGFNTGELFF
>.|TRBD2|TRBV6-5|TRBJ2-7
TGTGCCAGCAGTCGACTAGCCTTCCGTAACGAGCAGTACTTC
CASSRLAFRNEQYF
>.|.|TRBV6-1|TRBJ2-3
TGTGCCAGCAGTGATTCGTGGGGTAGCACAGATACGCAGTATTTT
CASSDSWGSTDTQYF
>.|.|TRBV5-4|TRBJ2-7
TGTGCCAGCAGCCCGGGCTTGCGCTCCTACGAGCAGTACTTC
CASSPGLRSYEQYF
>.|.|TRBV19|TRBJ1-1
TGTGCCAGTAGTAAGTCGGCGGGGTCCTTCTTCATGAACACTGAAGCTTTCTTT
CASSKSAGSFFMNTEAFF
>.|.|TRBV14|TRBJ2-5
TGTGCCAGCGGTCCTTCCCCGGAGACCCAGTACTTC
CASGPSPETQYF
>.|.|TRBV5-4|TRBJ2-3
TGTGCCAGCAGCTCAGGGGGGCCCAGAGCCGCAGATACGCAGTATTTT
CASSSGGPRAADTQYF
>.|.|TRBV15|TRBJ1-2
TGTGCCACCAGCAGCTTCAACAGGGAGGGCTATGGCTACACCTTC
CATSSFNREGYGYTF
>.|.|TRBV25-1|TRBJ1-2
TGTGCCAGCAGTACCACAGAGTCGGGCGGCTACACCTTC
CASSTTESGGYTF
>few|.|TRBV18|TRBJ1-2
TGTGCCAGCTCACCAGACAGTAACTATGGCTACACCTTC
CASSPDSNYGYTF
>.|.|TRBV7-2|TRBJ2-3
TGTGCCAGCAGCTTAGTAGCGTTTAGCACAGATACGCAGTATTTT
CASSLVAFSTDTQYF
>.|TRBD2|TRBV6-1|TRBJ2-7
TGTGCCAGTCCGGACACTAGCGGGGGGGCCTACGAGCAGTACTTC
CASPDTSGGAYEQYF
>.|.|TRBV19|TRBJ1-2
TGTGCCAGTAGACAAACACAAGGGGCAGCTAACTATGGCTACACCTTC
CASRQTQGAANYGYTF
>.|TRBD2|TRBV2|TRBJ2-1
TGTGCCAGCAGTACTAGCGGCGTAGGGAATGAGCAGTTCTTC
CASSTSGVGNEQFF
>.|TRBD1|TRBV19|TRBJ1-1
TGTGCCAGTAGTATAGGTCAGGGGGACGGGTTTAGGACTGAAGCTTTCTTT
CASSIGQGDGFRTEAFF
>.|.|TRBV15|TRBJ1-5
TGTGCCACCAGCAGGGGGGGGATTAATAGCAATCAGCCCCAGCATTTT
CATSRGGINSNQPQHF
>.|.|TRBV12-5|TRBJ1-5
TGTGCTAGTGGTTTGGTTCAGCCCCAGCATTTT
CASGLVQPQHF
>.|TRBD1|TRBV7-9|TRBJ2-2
TGTGCCAGCAGCCGACAGGGGGCGATGAACACCGGGGAGCTGTTTTTT
CASSRQGAMNTGELFF
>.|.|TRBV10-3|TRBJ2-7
TGTGCCATCACCTTGTCGATTGGGTACGAGCAGTACTTC
CAITLSIGYEQYF
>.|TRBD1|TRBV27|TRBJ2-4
TGTGCCAGCAGTGATCAAAGCAGGGGGATCGTTAACATTCAGTACTTC
CASSDQSRGIVNIQYF
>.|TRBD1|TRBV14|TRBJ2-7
TGTGCCAGCAGCCAAGACTGGACAGGGGGCGCCGAGCAGTACTTC
CASSQDWTGGAEQYF
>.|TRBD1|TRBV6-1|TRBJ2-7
TGTGCCAGCAGCGCCGGGACAGGGGGCCACGAGCAGTACTTC
CASSAGTGGHEQYF
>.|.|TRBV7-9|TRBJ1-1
TGTGCCAGCAGCCCCCCGGGGGCGTTACACACTGAAGCTTTCTTT
CASSPPGALHTEAFF
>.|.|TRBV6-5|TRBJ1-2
TGTGCCAGCAGTCCGCCAGGGGACTATGGCTACACCTTC
CASSPPGDYGYTF
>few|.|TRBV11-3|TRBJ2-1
TGTGCCAGCAGTTACGATCGTCAGAGTAATGAGCAGTTCTTC
CASSYDRQSNEQFF
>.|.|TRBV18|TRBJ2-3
TGTGCCAGCTCACTGTACCACACAGATACGCAGTATTTT
CASSLYHTDTQYF
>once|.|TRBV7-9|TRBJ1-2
TGTGCCAGCAGCTTAGTGGGGGGCTCAATCGGTGGCTACACCTTC
CASSLVGGSIGGYTF
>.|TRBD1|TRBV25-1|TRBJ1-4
TGTGCCAGCAGTGAGGCCAGGGGGCTTGAAAAACTGTTTTTT
CASSEARGLEKLFF
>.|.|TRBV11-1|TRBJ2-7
TGTGCCAGCAGCTTAGTCGGACATTCCTCCTACGAGCAGTACTTC
CASSLVGHSSYEQYF
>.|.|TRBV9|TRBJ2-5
TGTGCCAGCGCTAGTCTCGGGGCTTGGGAGACCCAGTACTTC
CASASLGAWETQYF
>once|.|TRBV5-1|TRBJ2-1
TGCGCCAGCAGCTCCGACGGGGGGCGAAGTATGAATGAGCAGTTCTTC
CASSSDGGRSMNEQFF
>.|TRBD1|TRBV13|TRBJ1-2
TGTGCCAGCAGCTTAAACAGGGGGTTAAGGGGCTACACCTTC
CASSLNRGLRGYTF